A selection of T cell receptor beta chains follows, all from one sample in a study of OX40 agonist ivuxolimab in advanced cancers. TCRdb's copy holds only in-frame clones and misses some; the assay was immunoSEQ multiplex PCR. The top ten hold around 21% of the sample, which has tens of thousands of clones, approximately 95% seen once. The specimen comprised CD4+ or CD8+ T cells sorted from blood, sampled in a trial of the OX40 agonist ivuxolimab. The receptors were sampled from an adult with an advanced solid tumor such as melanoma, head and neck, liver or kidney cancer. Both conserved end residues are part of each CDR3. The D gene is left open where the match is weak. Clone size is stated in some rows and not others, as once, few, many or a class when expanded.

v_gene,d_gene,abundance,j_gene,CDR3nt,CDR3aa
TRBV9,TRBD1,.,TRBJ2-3,TGTGCCAGCAGCGTAGTTGGACAGGGGTTCGGAGATACGCAGTATTTT,CASSVVGQGFGDTQYF
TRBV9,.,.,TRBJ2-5,TGTGCCAGCAGCGTAGCGGGTCGCCAAGAGACCCAGTACTTC,CASSVAGRQETQYF
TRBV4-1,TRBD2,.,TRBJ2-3,TGCGCCAGCAGCCGGTCACTAGCGGGAACGTATGCAGATACGCAGTATTTT,CASSRSLAGTYADTQYF
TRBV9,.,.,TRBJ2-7,TGTGCCAGCAGCGTAGGGGGCCCCTACGAGCAGTACTTC,CASSVGGPYEQYF
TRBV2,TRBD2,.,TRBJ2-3,TGTGCCAGCAGTGATAGCGGGGGGGCCACAGATACGCAGTATTTT,CASSDSGGATDTQYF
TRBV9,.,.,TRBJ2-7,TGTGCCAGCAGCGTAGATGGGGGCCCTTTGTGGGAGCAGTACTTC,CASSVDGGPLWEQYF
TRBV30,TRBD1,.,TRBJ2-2,TGTGCCTACTCCACAGGGGCTGGCGGGGAGCTGTTTTTT,CAYSTGAGGELFF
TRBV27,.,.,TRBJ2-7,TGTGCCAGCAGTTCCTCCTCCTACGAGCAGTACTTC,CASSSSSYEQYF
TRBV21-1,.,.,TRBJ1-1,TGTGCCAGCAGCAAAGCGCGGAGGACACGGGCTCGGGGCGGTGAAGGAGCTTTCTTT,CASSKARRTRARGGEGAFF
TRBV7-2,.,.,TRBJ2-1,TGTGCCAGCAGCGGAAGCCTCGAACAATTATTCCTCTGGGATGAGCAGTTCTTC,CASSGSLEQLFLWDEQFF
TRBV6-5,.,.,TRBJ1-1,TGTGCCAGCAGCTCACAGGGTTACACTGAAGCTTTCTTT,CASSSQGYTEAFF
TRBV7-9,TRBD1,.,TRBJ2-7,TGTGCCAGCAGCTTAGGGGACAGTTTCTACGAGCAGTACTTC,CASSLGDSFYEQYF
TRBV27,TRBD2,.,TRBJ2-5,TGTGCCAGCAGTCCCGGGGGGCAAGAGACCCAGTACTTC,CASSPGGQETQYF
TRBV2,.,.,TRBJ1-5,TGTGCCAGCAGTGAAGGGGGGGGGTATAGCAATCAGCCCCAGCATTTT,CASSEGGGYSNQPQHF
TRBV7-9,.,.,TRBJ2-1,TGTGCCAGCAGCTCCCCCGGGACACCCAATGAGCAGTTCTTC,CASSSPGTPNEQFF
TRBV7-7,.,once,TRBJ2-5,TGTGCTAGCAGCTTAGGCCAGGGTATCCAAGAGACCCAGTACTTC,CASSLGQGIQETQYF
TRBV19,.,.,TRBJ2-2,TGTGCCAGTAGTATGACCGGGGAGCTGTTTTTT,CASSMTGELFF
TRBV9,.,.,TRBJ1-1,TGTGCCAGCCGGGGAACGAACACTGAAGCTTTCTTT,CASRGTNTEAFF
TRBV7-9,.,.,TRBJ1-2,TGTGCCAGCATGGGTCGGGGGAACTATGGCTACACCTTC,CASMGRGNYGYTF
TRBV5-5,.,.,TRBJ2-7,TGTGCCAGCAGCTTAGGAGGGGGGCCCTCCTACGAGCAGTACTTC,CASSLGGGPSYEQYF
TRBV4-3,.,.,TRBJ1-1,TGCGCCAGCAGCTTCGGGCAAAGAGAAGCTTTCTTT,CASSFGQREAFF
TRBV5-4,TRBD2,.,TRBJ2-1,TGTGCCAGCAGCTGGGGACTAGCGGGAGAGGCTGAGCAGTTCTTC,CASSWGLAGEAEQFF
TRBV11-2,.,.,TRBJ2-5,TGTGCCAGCAGCTTAGGCTGGGATGTGAGGACCCAGTACTTC,CASSLGWDVRTQYF
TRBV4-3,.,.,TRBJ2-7,TGCGCCAGCAGCCACGACCGGAGGGACGAGCAGTACTTC,CASSHDRRDEQYF
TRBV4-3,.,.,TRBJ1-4,TGCGCCAGCAGCTCGACATGGCCGAATGAAAAACTGTTTTTT,CASSSTWPNEKLFF
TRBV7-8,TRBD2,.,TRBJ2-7,TGTGCCAGCAGCTTAGCGAAGCTAGCGGACCACGAGCAGTACTTC,CASSLAKLADHEQYF